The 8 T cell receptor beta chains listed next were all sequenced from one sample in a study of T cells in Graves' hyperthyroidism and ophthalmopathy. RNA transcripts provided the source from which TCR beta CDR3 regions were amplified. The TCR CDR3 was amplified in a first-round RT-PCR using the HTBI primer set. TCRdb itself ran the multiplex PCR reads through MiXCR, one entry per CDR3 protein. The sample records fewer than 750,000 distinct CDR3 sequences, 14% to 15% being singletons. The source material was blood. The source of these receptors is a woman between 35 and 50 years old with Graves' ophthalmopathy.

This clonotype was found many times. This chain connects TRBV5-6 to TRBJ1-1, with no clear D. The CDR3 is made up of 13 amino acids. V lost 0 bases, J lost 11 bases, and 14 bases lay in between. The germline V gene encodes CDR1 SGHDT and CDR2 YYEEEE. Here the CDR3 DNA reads TGTGCCAGCAGCTTGGGAGCGGTGCTGGAGGCTTTCTTT. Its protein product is CASSLGAVLEAFF. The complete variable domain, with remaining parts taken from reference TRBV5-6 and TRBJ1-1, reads DAGVTQSPTHLIKTRGQQVTLRCSPKSGHDTVSWYQQALGQGPQFIFQYYEEEERQRGNFPDRFSGHQFPNYSSELNVNALLLGDSALYLCASSLGAVLEAFFGQGTRLTVV.

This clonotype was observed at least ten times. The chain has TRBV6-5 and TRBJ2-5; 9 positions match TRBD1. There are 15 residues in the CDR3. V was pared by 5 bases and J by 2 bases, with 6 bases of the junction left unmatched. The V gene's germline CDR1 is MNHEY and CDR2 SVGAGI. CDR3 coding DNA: TGTGCCAGCAGTCCGACAGGGGGATGGCAAGAGACCCAGTACTTC. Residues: CASSPTGGWQETQYF.

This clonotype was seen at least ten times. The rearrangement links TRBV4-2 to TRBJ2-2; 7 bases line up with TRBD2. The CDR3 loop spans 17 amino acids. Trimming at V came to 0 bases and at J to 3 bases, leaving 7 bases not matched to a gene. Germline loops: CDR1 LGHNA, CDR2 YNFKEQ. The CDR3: CASSQEVAGEHTGELFF. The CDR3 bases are TGTGCCAGCAGCCAAGAAGTGGCGGGGGAACACACCGGGGAGCTGTTTTTT.

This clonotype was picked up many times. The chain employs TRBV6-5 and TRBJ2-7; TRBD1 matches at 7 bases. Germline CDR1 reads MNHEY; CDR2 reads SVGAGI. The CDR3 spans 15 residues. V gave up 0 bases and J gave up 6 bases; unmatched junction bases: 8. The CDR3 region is CASSYSMYRGPEQYF. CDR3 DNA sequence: TGTGCCAGCAGTTACTCAATGTACAGGGGCCCCGAGCAGTACTTC.

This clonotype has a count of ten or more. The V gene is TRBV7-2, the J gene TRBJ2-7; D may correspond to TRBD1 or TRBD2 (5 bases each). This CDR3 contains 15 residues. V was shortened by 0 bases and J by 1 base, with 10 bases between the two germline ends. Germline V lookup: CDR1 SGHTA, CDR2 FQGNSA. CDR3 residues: CASSLAGTVSYEQYF. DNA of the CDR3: TGTGCCAGCAGCTTAGCCGGGACCGTATCCTACGAGCAGTACTTC.

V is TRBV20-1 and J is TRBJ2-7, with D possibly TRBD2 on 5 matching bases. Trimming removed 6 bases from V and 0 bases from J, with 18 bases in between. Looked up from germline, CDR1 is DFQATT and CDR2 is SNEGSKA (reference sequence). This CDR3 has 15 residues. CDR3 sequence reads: CSAPEGPTDSYEQYF. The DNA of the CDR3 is TGCAGTGCCCCCGAGGGCCCGACTGACTCCTACGAGCAGTACTTC.

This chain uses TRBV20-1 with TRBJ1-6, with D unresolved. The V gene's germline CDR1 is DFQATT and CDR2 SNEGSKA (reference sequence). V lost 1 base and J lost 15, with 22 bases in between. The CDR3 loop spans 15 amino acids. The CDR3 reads CSARAPKGTVGDLHF. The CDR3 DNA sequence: TGCAGTGCTAGAGCCCCCAAGGGAACGGTCGGTGACCTCCACTTT.

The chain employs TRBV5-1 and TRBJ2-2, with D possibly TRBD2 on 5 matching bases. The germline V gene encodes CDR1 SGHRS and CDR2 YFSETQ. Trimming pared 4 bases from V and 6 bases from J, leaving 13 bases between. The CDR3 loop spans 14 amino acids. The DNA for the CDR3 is TGCGCCAGCAGCCCCGGGATGGCTTCCGGGGAGCTGTTTTTT. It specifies CASSPGMASGELFF.